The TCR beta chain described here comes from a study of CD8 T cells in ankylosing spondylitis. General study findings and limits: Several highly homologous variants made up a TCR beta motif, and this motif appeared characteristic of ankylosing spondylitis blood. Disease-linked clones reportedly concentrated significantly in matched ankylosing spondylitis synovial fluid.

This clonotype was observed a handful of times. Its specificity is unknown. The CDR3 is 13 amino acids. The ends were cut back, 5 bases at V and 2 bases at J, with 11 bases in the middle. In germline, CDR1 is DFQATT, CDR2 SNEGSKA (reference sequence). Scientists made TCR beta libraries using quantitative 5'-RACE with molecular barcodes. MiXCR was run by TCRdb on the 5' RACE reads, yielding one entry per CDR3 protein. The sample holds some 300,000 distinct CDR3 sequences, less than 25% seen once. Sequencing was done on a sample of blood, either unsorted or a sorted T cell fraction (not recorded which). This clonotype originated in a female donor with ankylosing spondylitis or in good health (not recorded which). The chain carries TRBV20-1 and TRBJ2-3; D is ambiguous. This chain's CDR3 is CSAQLGPTDTQYF. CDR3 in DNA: TGCAGTGCTCAGCTAGGGCCCACAGATACGCAGTATTTT.